These 24 T cell receptor beta chains were sequenced from one sample in a study of blood T cell repertoires in COVID-19. Generated by immunoSEQ multiplex PCR, the TCRdb table keeps only in-frame clones and is missing some. The profile shows under 250,000 clones, about four fifths of them singletons. Sequencing input: peripheral blood. These receptors were obtained from a woman aged 40 to 50 who had recovered from COVID-19.

This clone was detected only a few times. This chain connects TRBV7-2 to TRBJ1-6, with TRBD1 matching over 8 bases. V dropped 6 bases and J dropped 8; count of bases not matched to a gene: 9. Germline assignment: CDR1 SGHTA and CDR2 FQGNSA. The CDR3 has 15 amino acids. CDR3: CASRKWTGSDSPLHF. Here the CDR3 DNA reads TGTGCCAGCAGAAAATGGACAGGGTCGGATTCACCCCTCCACTTT.

The chain joins TRBV24-1 to TRBJ2-1; the D is unclear. V lost 3 bases and J 12 bases, leaving 14 bases between the germline ends. CDR1 is KGHDR and CDR2 is SFDVKD in the germline V gene. There are 13 residues in the CDR3. The CDR3 nucleotides are TGTGCCACCAGTGATACGCAACTTCCCTCGCAGTTCTTC. Residues: CATSDTQLPSQFF.

The V gene is TRBV27, the J gene TRBJ2-5; 11 bases map to TRBD2. Unmatched junction bases numbered 9, after V lost 7 bases and J lost 2 bases. This CDR3 is 16 amino acids long. CDR1 and CDR2 from the germline V gene are MNHEY and SMNVEV (reference sequence). The CDR3 nucleotides read TGTGCCAGCAACCGATTCGCTAGCGGGGGGCAAGAGACCCAGTACTTC. Translating it yields CASNRFASGGQETQYF.

CDR3 nucleotides: TGTGCCAGTAGTATTTACAGGGCGGCGGAGCCCCAGCATTTT. It encodes CASSIYRAAEPQHF. This chain connects TRBV19 to TRBJ1-5; D possibly corresponds to TRBD1 (6 bases). Germline V CDR1 and CDR2: LNHDA, SQIVND (reference sequence). Trimming left V 3 bases short and J 8 bases short, with 14 bases between. CDR3 length: 14 amino acids.

This sequence joins TRBV19 and TRBJ2-1; tentative D call: TRBD2 (5 bases). The ends were cut back, 4 bases at V and 0 bases at J, with 10 bases in the middle. Per the germline V gene, CDR1 is LNHDA and CDR2 is SQIVND (reference sequence). There are 15 residues in the CDR3. CDR3 region: CASSKAAGSYNEQFF. CDR3 DNA sequence: TGTGCCAGTAGTAAAGCGGCAGGCTCCTACAATGAGCAGTTCTTC.

The CDR3 DNA sequence: TGTGCCATCCGCCAGGGGGCTGGGAAATACGAGCAGTACTTC. Translated: CAIRQGAGKYEQYF. The rearrangement joins TRBV7-9 to TRBJ2-7, with 8 bases aligning to TRBD1. The CDR3 loop spans 14 amino acids. V trimming: 10 bases; J trimming: 4 bases; junction bases outside the gene matches: 12. Germline CDR1 is SEHNR and CDR2 is FQNEAQ (reference sequence).

V and J are TRBV5-6 and TRBJ1-5, with D tentatively TRBD1 (5 bases). V was shortened by 2 bases and J by 6 bases, with 18 bases between the two germline ends. The CDR3 contains 16 residues. Germline loops: CDR1 SGHDT, CDR2 YYEEEE. The chain's CDR3 is CASSLRFGGSSQPQHF. The CDR3 DNA sequence: TGTGCCAGCAGCTTAAGGTTTGGGGGGTCAAGTCAGCCCCAGCATTTT. The whole variable domain, remainder taken from reference TRBV5-6 and TRBJ1-5, is DAGVTQSPTHLIKTRGQQVTLRCSPKSGHDTVSWYQQALGQGPQFIFQYYEEEERQRGNFPDRFSGHQFPNYSSELNVNALLLGDSALYLCASSLRFGGSSQPQHFGDGTRLSIL.

V is TRBV18 and J is TRBJ2-4, with D possibly being TRBD1 (5 bases). CDR3 size: 15 residues. Germline CDR1 reads KGHSH; CDR2 reads LQKENI. V was cut by 2 bases and J by 8 bases, with 16 bases left in between. The CDR3 DNA is TGTGCCAGCTCACCAAACGTATTAGGGGAAGACATTCAGTACTTC. Its translation is CASSPNVLGEDIQYF.

This chain uses TRBV7-2 with TRBJ1-5, with TRBD1 matching over 7 bases. The germline V gene has CDR1 SGHTA and CDR2 FQGNSA. After removal of 3 bases from V and 1 base from J, the junction contained 3 bases not matched to a gene. The CDR3 sequence is 15 residues long. The CDR3 region has the DNA TGTGCCAGCAGCTTCGTGGGACAGAGCAATCAGCCCCAGCATTTT. It translates to CASSFVGQSNQPQHF. Filled out from reference TRBV7-2 and TRBJ1-5, the complete variable domain reads GAGVSQSPSNKVTEKGKDVELRCDPISGHTALYWYRQSLGQGLEFLIYFQGNSAPDKSGLPSDRFSAERTGGSVSTLTIQRTQQEDSAVYLCASSFVGQSNQPQHFGDGTRLSIL.

The chain uses TRBV9 and TRBJ2-7; D remains unclear. Germline V lookup: CDR1 SGDLS, CDR2 YYNGEE. Trimming took off 0 bases at V and 0 bases at J, with 13 bases between the two ends. The length of the CDR3 is 16 residues. Here the CDR3 DNA reads TGTGCCAGCAGCGTAGCGATTGGGCCAAGCTCCTACGAGCAGTACTTC. This translates into CASSVAIGPSSYEQYF.

This chain joins TRBV19 and TRBJ1-4, with TRBD1 matching over 9 bases. Trimming at V came to 11 bases and at J to 10 bases, leaving 11 bases not matched to a gene. The CDR3 contains 13 residues. CDR1 is LNHDA and CDR2 is SQIVND in the germline V gene (reference sequence). In nucleotides, the CDR3 is TGTGCCGGGCATGACAGGGGGGTTGGAAAACTGTTTTTT. This gives the protein CAGHDRGVGKLFF. The variable domain in full, completed from reference TRBV19 and TRBJ1-4, reads DGGITQSPKYLFRKEGQNVTLSCEQNLNHDAMYWYRQDPGQGLRLIYYSQIVNDFQKGDIAEGYSVSREKKESFPLTVTSAQKNPTAFYLCAGHDRGVGKLFFGSGTQLSVL.

The chain joins TRBV19 to TRBJ1-3; the match to TRBD1 covers 9 bases. The CDR3 loop spans 14 amino acids. Trimming took 6 bases from V and 7 from J; bases not matched to a gene: 7. Germline CDR1 reads LNHDA; CDR2 reads SQIVND (reference sequence). CDR3 sequence (DNA): TGTGCCAGTAGCCGGGACAGGGTCTGGAACACCATATATTTT. Its translation is CASSRDRVWNTIYF.

As regards this clone: Other DNA sequences in the sample encode the same CDR3. The chain joins TRBV2 to TRBJ1-4; 10 nucleotides align to TRBD1. The germline gives CDR1 SNHLY, CDR2 FYNNEI. J gave up 5 bases and V 4 bases, and 1 base lay outside the gene matches. This CDR3 contains 14 residues. CDR3 sequence: CASSVGQGNEKLFF. The CDR3 DNA sequence: TGTGCCAGCAGTGTGGGACAGGGGAATGAAAAACTGTTTTTT.

The chain combines TRBV7-3 with TRBJ2-5; tentatively, D is TRBD1 (5 bases). Deletions cut 5 bases from V and 5 bases from J, with 15 bases between. Germline CDR1 SGHTA, CDR2 FQGTGA. CDR3 size: 14 residues. CDR3 amino acids: CASSRDRTGETQYF. The DNA for the CDR3 is TGTGCCAGCAGCCGCGACAGAACTGGGGAGACCCAGTACTTC.

DNA for the CDR3: TGCGCCAGCAGCCACAACCAGGGTAGGTCTGCTTGGACGAACACTGAAGCTTTCTTT. It translates to CASSHNQGRSAWTNTEAFF. The chain is built from TRBV5-1 and TRBJ1-1; D may be TRBD1 (5 bases). Germline CDR1 is SGHRS and CDR2 is YFSETQ. V shed 4 bases and J shed 1 base, with 26 bases lying between them. The CDR3 length is 19 residues.

The rearrangement links TRBV7-9 to TRBJ2-2; 7 bases agree with TRBD1. CDR3 length: 14 amino acids. The germline gives CDR1 SEHNR, CDR2 FQNEAQ (reference sequence). The V segment lost 10 bases and the J segment 0 bases; nucleotides outside the gene matches: 5. CDR3 coding DNA: TGTGCCAACCCCGGGACAGCGAACACCGGGGAGCTGTTTTTT. This gives the protein CANPGTANTGELFF.

V usage is TRBV5-1 and J usage is TRBJ2-3; 7 bases line up with TRBD2. The ends lost 4 bases at V and 3 bases at J; junction bases unmatched: 2. The length of the CDR3 is 13 residues. Germline CDR1 and CDR2: SGHRS and YFSETQ. Here the CDR3 DNA reads TGCGCCAGCAGCCTGCGGGAGACAGATACGCAGTATTTT. Protein: CASSLRETDTQYF.

The genes are TRBV5-5 and TRBJ2-7; D unclear. Between the trimmed V and J ends, which lost 0 bases and 4 bases, there was a span of 8 bases. The germline V gene has CDR1 SGHKS and CDR2 YYEKEE (reference sequence). The CDR3 runs 13 residues. The chain's CDR3 is CASSLAFSYEQYF. The CDR3 DNA reads as TGTGCCAGCAGCTTGGCATTCAGTTACGAGCAGTACTTC. The full variable domain, rest sourced from reference TRBV5-5 and TRBJ2-7, is DAGVTQSPTHLIKTRGQQVTLRCSPISGHKSVSWYQQVLGQGPQFIFQYYEKEERGRGNFPDRFSARQFPNYSSELNVNALLLGDSALYLCASSLAFSYEQYFGPGTRLTVT.

This chain uses TRBV6-5 with TRBJ2-7; possible D gene TRBD2, 5 bases. Germline CDR1 and CDR2: MNHEY and SVGAGI. Trimming removed 6 bases at V and 2 bases at J, with 17 bases between. The CDR3 totals 15 residues. The CDR3 sequence: CASRQALWGAYEQYF. CDR3 nucleotide sequence: TGTGCCAGCAGGCAAGCTCTTTGGGGAGCCTACGAGCAGTACTTC.

The V gene is TRBV11-3, the J gene TRBJ1-1; D remains ambiguous. In germline, CDR1 is SGHNT, CDR2 YENEEA. Between the trimmed V and J ends, which lost 0 bases and 7 bases, there was a span of 6 bases. CDR3 size: 12 residues. CDR3 in amino acids: CASSLDRGEAFF. The CDR3 DNA is TGTGCCAGCAGCTTAGATCGGGGTGAAGCTTTCTTT.

The chain combines TRBV5-1 with TRBJ2-5, with 10 bases lining up with TRBD1. The CDR3 spans 15 residues. CDR1 is SGHRS and CDR2 is YFSETQ in the germline V gene. V lost 2 bases to trimming and J lost 3 bases; unmatched junction nucleotides: 4. CDR3 amino acids: CASSFSGTGEETQYF. CDR3 nucleotide sequence: TGCGCCAGCAGCTTCTCCGGGACAGGGGAAGAGACCCAGTACTTC.

CDR3 protein: CASSSITGTGRKELFF. As DNA, the CDR3 is TGTGCCAGCAGCTCAATAACCGGGACAGGGAGAAAAGAACTGTTTTTT. This chain uses TRBV7-2 with TRBJ1-4; 9 bases fit TRBD1. Germline CDR1 and CDR2: SGHTA and FQGNSA. The CDR3 has 16 amino acids. With V trimmed by 4 bases and J by 12 bases, 15 bases remained unmatched.

Here the CDR3 reads CASSPGTGEVKTQYF. Written as DNA, the CDR3 is TGTGCCAGCAGCCCCGGGACAGGGGAGGTGAAGACCCAGTACTTC. This sequence joins TRBV4-2 and TRBJ2-5, with TRBD1 matching over 10 bases. V lost 4 bases to trimming and J lost 6 bases; unmatched junction nucleotides: 8. This CDR3 has 15 residues. Germline CDR1 LGHNA, CDR2 YNFKEQ.

V gene TRBV4-1 combines with J gene TRBJ2-7, with D hard to call. Germline V gives CDR1 MGHRA, CDR2 YSYEKL. The V and J ends lost 0 bases and 5 bases respectively, with 14 bases between them. The CDR3 sequence is 15 residues long. The DNA of the CDR3 is TGCGCCAGCAGCCAAGAGCTCCAAGTAGCCCACGAGCAGTACTTC. Its protein product is CASSQELQVAHEQYF.